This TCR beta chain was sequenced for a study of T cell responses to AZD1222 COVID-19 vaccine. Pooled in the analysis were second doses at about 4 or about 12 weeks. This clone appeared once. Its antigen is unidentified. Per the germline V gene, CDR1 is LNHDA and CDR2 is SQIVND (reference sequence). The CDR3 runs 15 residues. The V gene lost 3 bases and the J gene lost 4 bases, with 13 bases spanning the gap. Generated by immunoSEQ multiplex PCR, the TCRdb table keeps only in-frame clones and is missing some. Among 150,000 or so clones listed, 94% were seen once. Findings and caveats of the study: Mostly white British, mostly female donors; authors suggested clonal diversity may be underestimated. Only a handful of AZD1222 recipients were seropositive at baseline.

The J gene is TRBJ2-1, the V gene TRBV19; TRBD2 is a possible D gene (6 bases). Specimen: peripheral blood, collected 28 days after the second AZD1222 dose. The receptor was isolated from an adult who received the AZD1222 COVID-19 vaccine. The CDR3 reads CASSMGTGVYNEQFF. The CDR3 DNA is TGTGCCAGTAGTATGGGGACGGGAGTGTACAATGAGCAGTTCTTC.